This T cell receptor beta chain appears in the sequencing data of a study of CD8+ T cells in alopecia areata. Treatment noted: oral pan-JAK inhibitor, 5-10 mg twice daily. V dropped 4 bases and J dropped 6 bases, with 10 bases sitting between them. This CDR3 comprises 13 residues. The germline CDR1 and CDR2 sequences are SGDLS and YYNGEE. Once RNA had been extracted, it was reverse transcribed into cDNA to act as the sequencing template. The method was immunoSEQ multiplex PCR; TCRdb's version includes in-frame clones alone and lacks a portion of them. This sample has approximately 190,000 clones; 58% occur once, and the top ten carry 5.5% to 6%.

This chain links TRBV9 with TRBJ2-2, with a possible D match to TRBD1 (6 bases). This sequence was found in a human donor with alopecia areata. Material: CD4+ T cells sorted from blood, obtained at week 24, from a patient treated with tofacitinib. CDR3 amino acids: CASSLQGPGELFF. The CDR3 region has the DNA TGTGCCAGCAGCTTACAGGGTCCCGGGGAGCTGTTTTTT.